A selection of T cell receptor beta chains follows, all from one sample in a study of regulatory T cells in long-lasting Graves disease. From the multiplex PCR reads, TCRdb called clonotypes with MiXCR, one entry per CDR3 protein. The repertoire consists of 350,000 to 500,000 distinct CDR3 sequences, with 21% occurring once and the leading ten covering 14%. This specimen was peripheral blood mononuclear cells (PBMCs), taken when the disease was refractory, from a patient treated with antithyroid drugs. The receptors were gathered from a female donor with Graves disease. CDR3s include the opening cysteine and the closing phenylalanine or tryptophan. The order of the fields is CDR3 length, V gene, J gene, D gene, clone size, CDR3 DNA, CDR3 protein. The D gene is left open where the match is weak. Where a row states a size, it is once, few, many or the class of an expanded clone; other rows omit it.

>16|TRBV4-3|TRBJ2-1|TRBD2|-
TGCGCCAGCAGCCGCGTGACTAGCGGGAGTATCTATGAGCAGTTCTTC
CASSRVTSGSIYEQFF
>16|TRBV9|TRBJ1-2|TRBD1|-
TGTGCCAGCAGCGCTTGGACCGGGACAGGGGTGGGAGGCTACACCTTC
CASSAWTGTGVGGYTF
>12|TRBV6-1|TRBJ1-1|-|-
TGTGCCAGCAGGGCCCTTACAGCTGAAGCTTTCTTT
CASRALTAEAFF
>15|TRBV27|TRBJ2-5|TRBD2|-
TGTGCCAGCAGTACCCTAGCGGGACGGCCGGAGACCCAGTACTTC
CASSTLAGRPETQYF
>17|TRBV6-5|TRBJ1-1|-|few
TGTGCCAGCAGTTACTTCGGTGATGTGGGTTTGAACACTGAAGCTTTCTTT
CASSYFGDVGLNTEAFF
>15|TRBV5-6|TRBJ2-4|-|-
TGTGCCAGCAGCTTGCGGGGGACCGGCAATATGATTCAGTACTTC
CASSLRGTGNMIQYF
>16|TRBV12-3/TRBV12-4|TRBJ2-3|-|few
TGTGCCAGCAGTCTGGGCCCCGCGGGGTTCACAGATACGCAGTATTTT
CASSLGPAGFTDTQYF
>17|TRBV6-1|TRBJ2-7|TRBD2|many
TGTGCCAGCAGTGAACCGGGACTAGCGGGGGCCTCCTACGAGCAGTACTTC
CASSEPGLAGASYEQYF
>11|TRBV29-1|TRBJ2-2|-|few
TGCAGCGTTGACACAATAGGGGAGCTGTTTTTT
CSVDTIGELFF
>15|TRBV7-2|TRBJ2-3|TRBD2|few
TGTGCCAGCAGCTTAATGGCGGGAGGGCCAGATACGCAGTATTTT
CASSLMAGGPDTQYF
>18|TRBV2|TRBJ2-1|TRBD2|-
TGTGCCAGCAGTGACGTGGGGACTAGACCAAAGATCTACAATGAGCAGTTCTTC
CASSDVGTRPKIYNEQFF
>15|TRBV14|TRBJ2-5|-|-
TGTGCCAGCAGCCAAGAACGCGGGGGCTGGGGGACCCAGTACTTC
CASSQERGGWGTQYF
>8|TRBV27|TRBJ1-1|-|many
TGTGCCAGAGCCTGGGATTTCTTT
CARAWDFF
>12|TRBV11-2|TRBJ1-2|-|many
TGTGCCAGCAGCGGGGTAAACTATGGCTACACCTTC
CASSGVNYGYTF
>14|TRBV28|TRBJ2-7|-|many
TGTGCCAGCACCCATCGGCGGGACTCTCGCGAGCAGTACTTC
CASTHRRDSREQYF
>14|TRBV2|TRBJ2-7|TRBD2|few
TGTGCCAGCAGTCGGGGACTAGCGGGAACCGAGCAGTACTTC
CASSRGLAGTEQYF
>14|TRBV20-1|TRBJ1-6|-|many
TGCAGTGCTGGGGGGCCGGGGGCAAATTCACCCCTCCACTTT
CSAGGPGANSPLHF
>16|TRBV28|TRBJ2-5|TRBD1|many
TGTGCCAGCAGTTTAAGGGGACAGGGGCCTCAAGAGACCCAGTACTTC
CASSLRGQGPQETQYF
>13|TRBV27|TRBJ1-6|-|-
TGTGCCAGCGGTTTGAGCCACGATTCACCCCTCCACTTT
CASGLSHDSPLHF
>13|TRBV10-3|TRBJ2-5|-|few
TGTGCCATCAGTGAAGGACTAATCGAGACCCAGTACTTC
CAISEGLIETQYF
>13|TRBV19|TRBJ1-3|-|-
TGTGCCAGTAGTGAGGACTCTGGAAACACCATATATTTT
CASSEDSGNTIYF
>13|TRBV12-3/TRBV12-4|TRBJ2-7|-|many
TGTGCCAGCAGTTTAACTAACAGGCCACAGCAGTACTTC
CASSLTNRPQQYF
>11|TRBV7-2|TRBJ1-2|-|many
TGTGCCAGCAGCGACGTTGGGGGCTACACCTTC
CASSDVGGYTF
>12|TRBV20-1|TRBJ2-7|-|many
TGCAGTGCTAGAGATGATGGCTACGAGCAGTACTTC
CSARDDGYEQYF
>14|TRBV6-1|TRBJ1-5|-|many
TGTGCCAGCAGTCCCATGGGAGGAATACAGCCCCAGCATTTT
CASSPMGGIQPQHF
>12|TRBV28|TRBJ2-2|-|many
TGTGCCAGCATGGAGGGCACCGGGGAGCTGTTTTTT
CASMEGTGELFF
>15|TRBV11-2|TRBJ2-1|-|-
TGTGCCAGCAGCACCCCCGGGACGAGAGGAAGTGAGCAGTTCTTC
CASSTPGTRGSEQFF
>13|TRBV6-2/TRBV6-3|TRBJ1-2|-|few
TGTGCCAGCAGTCGGGACGACTCCTATGGCTACACCTTC
CASSRDDSYGYTF
>13|TRBV2|TRBJ2-5|-|many
TGTGCCAGCAGTGATCAGGGGTTTGGGACCCAGTACTTC
CASSDQGFGTQYF
>12|TRBV7-6|TRBJ2-7|TRBD1|-
TGTGCCAGCAGCTCCGGACAGGGTGCGCAGTACTTC
CASSSGQGAQYF
>15|TRBV27|TRBJ1-6|-|few
TGTGCCAGCAGTCCGGACGGGGCCGCTAATTCACCCCTCCACTTT
CASSPDGAANSPLHF
>14|TRBV7-8|TRBJ2-2|-|-
TGTGCCAGCAGCGGGTCCCGGGGTACCGGGGAGCTGTTTTTT
CASSGSRGTGELFF
>14|TRBV6-2/TRBV6-3|TRBJ2-5|-|many
TGTGCCAGCAGTTACAGGGACACCCAGAAGACCCAGTACTTC
CASSYRDTQKTQYF
>12|TRBV12-3/TRBV12-4|TRBJ1-2|TRBD1|many
TGTGCCAGCAGTTCCAGCCGGGACAGGGTCACCTTC
CASSSSRDRVTF
>15|TRBV7-7|TRBJ2-2|-|-
TGTGCTAGCAGCGCCAGGACAGCGAACACCGGGGAGCTGTTTTTT
CASSARTANTGELFF
>14|TRBV30|TRBJ2-2|-|-
TGTGCCTCCTCCGGGGCCGGGGTAACCGGGGAGCTGTTTTTT
CASSGAGVTGELFF
>13|TRBV5-6|TRBJ2-7|-|-
TGTGCCAGCAGCTTAGGGTTCTTCTCCGAGCAGTACTTC
CASSLGFFSEQYF
>14|TRBV30|TRBJ1-1|-|many
TGTGCCTGCATAGAGGACAGTCGGGACACTGAAGCTTTCTTT
CACIEDSRDTEAFF
>14|TRBV3-1|TRBJ1-2|TRBD1|many
TGTGCCAGCAGCACACAGGGGGCCCAGACTGGCTACACCTTC
CASSTQGAQTGYTF
>14|TRBV28|TRBJ1-2|TRBD1|many
TGTGCCAGCAGCAGACCCTACGACAGGGGAGGCTACACCTTC
CASSRPYDRGGYTF
>12|TRBV20-1|TRBJ2-5|TRBD1|many
TGCAGTGCGCTGAAGGGGGCTGAGACCCAGTACTTC
CSALKGAETQYF
>11|TRBV7-2|TRBJ2-7|-|many
TGTGCCAGCAGCAAAGTGAGGGAGCAGTACTTC
CASSKVREQYF
>12|TRBV3-1|TRBJ2-5|-|-
TGTGCCAGCAGAACCTCCGCCGAGACCCAGTACTTC
CASRTSAETQYF
>15|TRBV11-2|TRBJ2-1|TRBD2|-
TGTGCCAGCAGCTTATTAGCGGGTAGCCCCAATGAGCAGTTCTTC
CASSLLAGSPNEQFF
>15|TRBV10-2|TRBJ2-7|TRBD2|-
TGCGCCAGCAGACCACTAGCGGGAGTCACCTACGAGCAGTACTTC
CASRPLAGVTYEQYF